Below, 8 T cell receptor beta chains from the same sample are listed, as sequenced in a study of OX40 agonist ivuxolimab in advanced cancers. Assay used: immunoSEQ multiplex PCR; TCRdb lists only in-frame clones, some missing. The sample records 80,000 to 100,000 clones, around 90% being singletons. Sample: CD4+ or CD8+ T cells sorted from blood, taken in a trial of the OX40 agonist ivuxolimab. These receptors came from an adult with an advanced solid tumor such as melanoma, head and neck, liver or kidney cancer.

The chain couples TRBV30 to TRBJ1-1; a possible D gene is TRBD1 (5 bases). This CDR3 has 12 amino acids. V lost 7 bases, J lost 5 bases, and 14 bases lay in between. Germline CDR1 is GTSNPN and CDR2 is SVGIG (reference sequence). CDR3 in DNA: TGTGCCTCCTCACGGGGCGGGACTGAAGCTTTCTTT. Its protein is CASSRGGTEAFF.

The chain has TRBV7-3 and TRBJ1-1; no clear D gene. CDR1 is SGHTA, CDR2 FQGTGA, per germline. The CDR3 has 14 amino acids. The V and J ends lost 2 bases and 2 bases respectively, with 9 bases between them. This chain's CDR3 is CASSLALDNTEAFF. Written as DNA, the CDR3 is TGTGCCAGCAGCTTAGCTCTGGACAACACTGAAGCTTTCTTT.

V usage is TRBV7-8 and J usage is TRBJ2-3, with a possible D match to TRBD2 (5 bases). Trimming shortened V by 3 bases and J by 4 bases, and 11 bases separated the two germline ends. This CDR3 is built from 14 residues. Germline V lookup: CDR1 SGHVS, CDR2 FQNEAQ. As DNA, the CDR3 is TGTGCCAGCAGCTTCCAGTTGGGAGCAGATACGCAGTATTTT. Amino acids: CASSFQLGADTQYF.

The chain couples TRBV20-1 to TRBJ1-5, with unresolved D. This CDR3 is built from 10 residues. Germline V gene lookup returns CDR1 DFQATT and CDR2 SNEGSKA (reference sequence). Trimming cost V 5 bases and J 11 bases, with 10 bases left between them. The CDR3 DNA follows: TGCAGTGCTCAACTTGAGGCCCAGCATTTT. Amino acid sequence: CSAQLEAQHF.

The V call is TRBV10-2, the J call TRBJ1-4; tentative D call: TRBD1 (5 bases). V was shortened by 6 bases and J by 10 bases, with 12 bases between the two germline ends. This CDR3 spans 12 amino acids. From germline, CDR1 is WSHSY and CDR2 SAAADI. The DNA of the CDR3 is TGCGCCAGCAGCCGGGACTCAGGAAAACTGTTTTTT. Translation: CASSRDSGKLFF.

This chain links TRBV2 with TRBJ1-1; TRBD1 matches at 7 bases. CDR3 length equals 14 residues. From germline, CDR1 is SNHLY and CDR2 FYNNEI. V gave up 6 bases and J gave up 0 bases; unmatched junction bases: 4. The CDR3 coding sequence is TGTGCCAGCAGGGGGGGACAGCTGAACACTGAAGCTTTCTTT. This gives the protein CASRGGQLNTEAFF.

J is TRBJ2-3 and V is TRBV2; 10 bases fit TRBD2. This CDR3 region has 16 residues. Germline V gene lookup returns CDR1 SNHLY and CDR2 FYNNEI. With V trimmed by 2 bases and J by 9 bases, 11 bases remained unmatched. For the CDR3, the DNA is TGTGCCAGCAGTGAAAGTGTAGCGGGGGGTCCGGTCACGCAGTATTTT. As protein: CASSESVAGGPVTQYF.

This chain connects TRBV6-5 to TRBJ1-6, with 10 positions matching TRBD1. Trimming cost V 6 bases and J 9 bases; bases outside gene matches: 5. CDR1 MNHEY and CDR2 SVGAGI come from the germline V gene. The CDR3 has 14 residues. The CDR3 sequence: CASRGQGMGSPLHF. The CDR3 nucleotides read TGTGCCAGCAGGGGACAGGGGATGGGTTCACCCCTCCACTTT.